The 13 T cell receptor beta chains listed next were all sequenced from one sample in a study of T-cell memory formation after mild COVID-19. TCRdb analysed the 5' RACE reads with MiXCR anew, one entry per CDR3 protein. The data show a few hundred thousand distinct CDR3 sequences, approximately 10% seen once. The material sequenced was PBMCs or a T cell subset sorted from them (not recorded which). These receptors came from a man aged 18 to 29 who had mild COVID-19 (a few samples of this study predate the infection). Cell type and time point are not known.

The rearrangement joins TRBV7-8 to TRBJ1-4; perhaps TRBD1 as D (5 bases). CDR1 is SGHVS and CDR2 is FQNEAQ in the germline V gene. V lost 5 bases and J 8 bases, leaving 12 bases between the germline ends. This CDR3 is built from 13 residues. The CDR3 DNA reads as TGTGCCAGCAGCACGGGACCGCGGGAAAAACTGTTTTTT. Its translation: CASSTGPREKLFF.

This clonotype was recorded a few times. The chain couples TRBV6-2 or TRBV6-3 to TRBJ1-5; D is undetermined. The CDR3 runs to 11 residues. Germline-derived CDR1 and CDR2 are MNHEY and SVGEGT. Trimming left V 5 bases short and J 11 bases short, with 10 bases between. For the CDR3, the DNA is TGTGCCAGCAGTCAGGCGGGAGCCCAGCATTTT. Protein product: CASSQAGAQHF.

CDR3 sequence (DNA): TGTGCCAGCAGCTCCGAGTCCTCTGGGGCCAACGTCCTGACTTTC. This codes for CASSSESSGANVLTF. This chain uses TRBV7-2 with TRBJ2-6; no clear D. The V and J ends lost 4 bases and 0 bases respectively, with 7 bases between them. The germline CDR1 and CDR2 sequences are SGHTA and FQGNSA. The CDR3 covers 15 residues.

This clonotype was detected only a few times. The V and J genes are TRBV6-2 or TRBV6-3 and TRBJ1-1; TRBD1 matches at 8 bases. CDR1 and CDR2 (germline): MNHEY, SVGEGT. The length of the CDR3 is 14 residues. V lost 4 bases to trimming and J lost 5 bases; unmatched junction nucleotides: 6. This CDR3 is CASSSNRGWTEAFF. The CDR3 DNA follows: TGTGCCAGCAGTTCCAACAGGGGGTGGACTGAAGCTTTCTTT.

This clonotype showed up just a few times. The CDR3 coding sequence is TGTGCCAGCAGTTACGATGCGGGGCATACGTATGGCTACACCTTC. As protein: CASSYDAGHTYGYTF. The V gene is TRBV6-5, the J gene TRBJ1-2, with D possibly TRBD1 on 5 matching bases. Between the trimmed V and J ends, which lost 2 bases and 5 bases, there was a span of 15 bases. This CDR3 is built from 15 residues. Per the germline V gene, CDR1 is MNHEY and CDR2 is SVGAGI.

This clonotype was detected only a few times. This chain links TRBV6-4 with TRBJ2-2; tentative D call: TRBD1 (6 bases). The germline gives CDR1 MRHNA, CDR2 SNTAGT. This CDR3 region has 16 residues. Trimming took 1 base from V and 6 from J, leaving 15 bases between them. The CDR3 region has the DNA TGTGCCAGCAGTGACTGGGACACCAAAAAGGCCGGGGAGCTGTTTTTT. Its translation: CASSDWDTKKAGELFF.

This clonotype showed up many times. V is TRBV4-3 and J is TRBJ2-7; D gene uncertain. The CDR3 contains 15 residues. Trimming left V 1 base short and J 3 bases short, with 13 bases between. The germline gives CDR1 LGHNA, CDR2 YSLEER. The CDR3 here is CASSQVIGSLYEQYF. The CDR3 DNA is TGCGCCAGCAGCCAAGTCATCGGCAGCCTCTACGAGCAGTACTTC.

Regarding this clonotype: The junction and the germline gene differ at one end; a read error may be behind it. This CDR3 is CAWSVGVPNQHQHF. The CDR3 region has the DNA TGTGCCTGGAGTGTCGGGGTTCCAAATCAGCACCAGCATTTT. The V call is TRBV30, the J call TRBJ1-5, with D unclear. The CDR3 consists of 14 residues. Germline CDR1 and CDR2: GTSNPN and SVGIG (reference sequence).

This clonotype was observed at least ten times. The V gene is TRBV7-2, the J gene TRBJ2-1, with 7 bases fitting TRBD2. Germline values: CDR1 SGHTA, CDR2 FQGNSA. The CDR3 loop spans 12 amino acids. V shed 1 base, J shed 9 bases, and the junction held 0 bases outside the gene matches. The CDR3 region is CASSLGEGEQFF. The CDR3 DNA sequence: TGTGCCAGCAGCTTAGGGGAGGGTGAGCAGTTCTTC.

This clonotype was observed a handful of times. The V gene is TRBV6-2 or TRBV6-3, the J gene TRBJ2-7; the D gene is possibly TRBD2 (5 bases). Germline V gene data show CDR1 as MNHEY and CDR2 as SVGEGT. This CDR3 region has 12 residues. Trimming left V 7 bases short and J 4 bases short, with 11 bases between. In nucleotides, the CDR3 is TGTGCCAGCACGGAGGTACCTTACGAGCAGTACTTC. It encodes CASTEVPYEQYF.

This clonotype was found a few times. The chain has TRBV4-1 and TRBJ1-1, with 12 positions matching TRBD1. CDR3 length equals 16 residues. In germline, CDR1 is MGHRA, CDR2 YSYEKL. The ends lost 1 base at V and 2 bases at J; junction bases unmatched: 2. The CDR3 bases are TGCGCCAGCAGCCAAGGGGGGACAGGGGGCAACACTGAAGCTTTCTTT. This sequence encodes CASSQGGTGGNTEAFF.

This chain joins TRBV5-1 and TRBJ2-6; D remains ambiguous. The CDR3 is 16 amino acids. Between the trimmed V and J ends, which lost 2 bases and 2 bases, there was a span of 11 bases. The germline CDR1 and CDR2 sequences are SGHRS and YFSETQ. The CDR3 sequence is CASSFVAGAGANVLTF. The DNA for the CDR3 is TGCGCCAGCAGCTTTGTCGCTGGGGCTGGGGCCAACGTCCTGACTTTC.

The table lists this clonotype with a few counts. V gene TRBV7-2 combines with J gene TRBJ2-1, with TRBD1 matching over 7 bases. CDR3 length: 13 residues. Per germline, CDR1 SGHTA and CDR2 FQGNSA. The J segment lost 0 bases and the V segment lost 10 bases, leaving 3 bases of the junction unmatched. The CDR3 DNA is TGTGCCACACGGGACAGCTCCTACAATGAGCAGTTCTTC. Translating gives CATRDSSYNEQFF.